Following are 18 T cell receptor beta chains from one sample sequenced in a study of regulatory T cells in long-lasting Graves disease. Construction of TCR beta libraries relied on iRepertoire HTBI primers and on Arm-PCR targeting CDR3 regions. TCRdb processed the multiplex PCR reads anew with MiXCR; each CDR3 protein has one entry. This sample has about 290,000 distinct CDR3 sequences; roughly a fifth occur once, and the top ten carry 56%. The time point was: persistent/refractory GD, antithyroid drugs over 5 years with positive TRAb. Making the TCR library involved RNA that had been extracted from PBMCs. This specimen consisted of peripheral blood mononuclear cells (PBMCs), obtained when the disease was refractory, from a patient treated with antithyroid drugs. These receptors all come from a female donor with Graves disease.

This clonotype was seen repeatedly, ten times or more. The chain combines TRBV27 with TRBJ1-1, with D maybe TRBD1 (6 bases). This CDR3 is 12 amino acids long. V shed 7 bases and J shed 10 bases, with 16 bases lying between them. Germline loops: CDR1 MNHEY, CDR2 SMNVEV (reference sequence). CDR3 loop: CASKPEGGVAFF. In DNA form, the CDR3 reads TGTGCCAGCAAGCCTGAGGGGGGAGTAGCTTTCTTT.

The chain links TRBV20-1 to TRBJ2-7, with 11 bases matching TRBD1. Germline V CDR1 and CDR2: DFQATT, SNEGSKA (reference sequence). The V segment lost 3 bases and the J segment 5 bases; nucleotides outside the gene matches: 3. CDR3 length equals 13 residues. CDR3 region: CSARGTGGHEQYF. DNA of the CDR3: TGCAGTGCTAGGGGGACAGGGGGTCACGAGCAGTACTTC.

This clonotype was seen repeatedly, ten times or more. The rearrangement joins TRBV28 to TRBJ1-1, with unresolved D. Germline values: CDR1 MDHEN, CDR2 SYDVKM. V gave up 5 bases and J gave up 1 base, with 14 bases separating them. The CDR3 loop spans 15 amino acids. CDR3 in amino acids: CASSLAGLGNTEAFF. In nucleotides, the CDR3 is TGTGCCAGCAGTCTGGCAGGTTTAGGGAACACTGAAGCTTTCTTT.

This clonotype occurred many times. The V and J genes are TRBV7-8 and TRBJ1-4; D gene unclear. CDR3 length: 15 amino acids. Germline V gene lookup returns CDR1 SGHVS and CDR2 FQNEAQ. Deletions cut 5 bases from V and 1 base from J, with 11 bases between. The CDR3 DNA reads TGTGCCAGCAGCAATGGTCTTAAAACTAATGAAAAACTGTTTTTT. Translating gives CASSNGLKTNEKLFF.

Many counts were recorded for this clonotype. The DNA of the CDR3 is TGTGCCAGCAGTGAAGCGGGGACAGGGAGGAACGAGCAGTACTTC. Amino acid sequence: CASSEAGTGRNEQYF. The chain combines TRBV6-1 with TRBJ2-7; 9 bases match TRBD1. The germline V gene encodes CDR1 MNHNS and CDR2 SASEGT. With 0 bases clipped from V and 5 bases from J, the junction kept 5 bases outside the gene matches. This CDR3 is built from 15 residues.

This clonotype occurred a few times. The genes are TRBV20-1 and TRBJ2-7; 9 bases line up with TRBD2. The CDR3 has 16 residues. Germline V gene data show CDR1 as DFQATT and CDR2 as SNEGSKA (reference sequence). The V and J ends lost 0 bases and 1 base, in that order; junction bases with no gene match: 7. The CDR3 is CSARDREAGGSYEQYF. CDR3 coding DNA: TGCAGTGCTAGAGATCGGGAAGCGGGAGGTTCCTACGAGCAGTACTTC.

In its sample, this clonotype was seen a few times. The J gene is TRBJ1-1, the V gene TRBV3-1, with D perhaps matching TRBD1 (5 bases). Germline lookup yields CDR1 LGHDT and CDR2 YNNKEL (reference sequence). This CDR3 has 14 amino acids. Trimming removed 6 bases from V and 0 bases from J, with 11 bases in between. The DNA of the CDR3 is TGTGCCAGCAGGACCGCAGGGATGAACACTGAAGCTTTCTTT. It specifies CASRTAGMNTEAFF. The full variable domain, rest sourced from reference TRBV3-1 and TRBJ1-1, is DTAVSQTPKYLVTQMGNDKSIKCEQNLGHDTMYWYKQDSKKFLKIMFSYNNKELIINETVPNRFSPKSPDKAHLNLHINSLELGDSAVYFCASRTAGMNTEAFFGQGTRLTVV.

Of note for this clonotype: The junction shows a germline mismatch at one end, possibly a read error. The V gene is TRBV6-2 or TRBV6-3, the J gene TRBJ1-4, with D tentatively TRBD1 (6 bases). The CDR3 extends over 12 amino acids. Germline V gene sequence: CDR1 MNHEY, CDR2 SVGEGT. The CDR3 DNA reads as TGTGCCAGCAGTGAAGGAGACAGGCCCACGACTTTT. Translated: CASSEGDRPTTF.

This clonotype was observed at least ten times. This chain connects TRBV12-3 or TRBV12-4 to TRBJ1-1; a possible D gene is TRBD1 (5 bases). There are 14 residues in the CDR3. V gave up 3 bases and J gave up 4 bases, with 12 bases separating them. The DNA of the CDR3 is TGTGCCAGCAGTTTGGGGCCCGGGGGCACTGAAGCTTTCTTT. As protein: CASSLGPGGTEAFF.

J is TRBJ2-1 and V is TRBV7-2; possible D gene TRBD1, 5 bases. Trimming removed 2 bases at V and 4 bases at J, with 9 bases between. This CDR3 is 14 amino acids long. CDR1 and CDR2 from the germline V gene are SGHTA and FQGNSA. The CDR3 loop reads CASSLKGFYNEQFF. CDR3 DNA: TGTGCCAGCAGCTTAAAGGGGTTTTACAATGAGCAGTTCTTC.

V usage is TRBV5-1 and J usage is TRBJ2-1; TRBD1 aligns across 10 bases. The CDR3 contains 15 residues. V shed 2 bases, J shed 3 bases, and the junction held 2 bases outside the gene matches. Germline V lookup: CDR1 SGHRS, CDR2 YFSETQ. CDR3 protein: CASSFWTGGYNEQFF. CDR3 DNA sequence: TGCGCCAGCAGCTTCTGGACAGGGGGCTACAATGAGCAGTTCTTC.

About this clonotype itself: Just one base apart from a much larger clone, this may be a read error. The CDR3 sequence is CASSLTPVGIRYF. The CDR3 DNA sequence: TGTGCCAGCAGCTTAACGCCGGTGGGCATTCGGTACTTC. This chain links TRBV7-9 with TRBJ2-4; D gene ambiguous. The CDR3 totals 13 residues. Germline V gives CDR1 SEHNR, CDR2 FQNEAQ (reference sequence).

This clonotype was seen ten or more times. DNA of the CDR3: TGTGCCAGCAGCGCCCAGAGCGGAAACATTCAGTACTTC. Its translation: CASSAQSGNIQYF. V gene TRBV9 combines with J gene TRBJ2-4; D is possibly TRBD2 (5 bases). V lost 3 bases and J lost 6, with 10 bases in between. The CDR3 has 13 amino acids. Germline values: CDR1 SGDLS, CDR2 YYNGEE.

This clonotype was observed a few times. The genes are TRBV12-3 or TRBV12-4 and TRBJ2-5; D assignment may be TRBD1 or TRBD2 (6 bases each). This CDR3 spans 15 amino acids. The V gene lost 2 bases and the J gene lost 1 base, with 11 bases spanning the gap. CDR3 in amino acids: CASSLSWGAQETQYF. For the CDR3, the DNA is TGTGCCAGCAGTTTATCTTGGGGGGCCCAAGAGACCCAGTACTTC.

CDR3 sequence: CASSYLRDDTGELFF. CDR3 nucleotide sequence: TGTGCCAGCAGTTACTTGCGGGATGACACCGGGGAGCTGTTTTTT. The chain employs TRBV6-2 or TRBV6-3 and TRBJ2-2; D may be TRBD2 (6 bases). The V gene's germline CDR1 is MNHEY and CDR2 SVGEGT. The CDR3 has 15 residues. Trimming stripped 1 base from V and 3 bases from J, with 9 bases between.

This clonotype was counted many times. This chain connects TRBV28 to TRBJ2-6, with 7 bases fitting TRBD1. The V segment lost 3 bases and the J segment 0 bases; nucleotides outside the gene matches: 17. Germline V gives CDR1 MDHEN, CDR2 SYDVKM. The CDR3 spans 21 residues. CDR3 residues: CASSFLVDTRGRYSGANVLTF. CDR3 bases: TGTGCCAGCAGTTTCCTTGTGGATACAAGGGGGCGCTACTCTGGGGCCAACGTCCTGACTTTC.

The V gene is TRBV28, the J gene TRBJ2-7; 8 nucleotides match TRBD1. The CDR3 length is 17 residues. Germline values: CDR1 MDHEN, CDR2 SYDVKM. Trimming took 4 bases from V and 4 from J; bases not matched to a gene: 15. The CDR3 DNA sequence: TGTGCCAGCAGTTCGCCGCGGCAGGGGGCGGTTCGGTACGAGCAGTACTTC. Translation: CASSSPRQGAVRYEQYF.

J is TRBJ2-2 and V is TRBV7-3; 15 bases fit TRBD2. This CDR3 has 18 amino acids. CDR1 is SGHTA and CDR2 is FQGTGA in the germline V gene. J lost 6 bases, V lost 0 bases, and 5 bases had no gene match. In DNA form, the CDR3 reads TGTGCCAGCAGCTTAACAGGGGGACTAGCGGGAGGTGCCGGGGAGCTGTTTTTT. It translates to CASSLTGGLAGGAGELFF.